What follows is one T cell receptor beta chain and its context. Its cognate antigen is unknown. The data belong to a study of cytomegalovirus exposure and HLA in healthy donors. Losses at the gene ends were 1 base for V and 3 bases for J; bases not matched to a gene: 6. There are 15 residues in the CDR3. Germline lookup yields CDR1 SGHTA and CDR2 FQGNSA. Study results and limitations: Accurate prediction of most subjects' HLA-A and HLA-B alleles from TCR beta sequences was reported. Available immune exposure information was restricted to CMV serostatus only.

PCR involved 60 Vbeta and 13 Jbeta primers. Sequencing used immunoSEQ multiplex PCR; TCRdb keeps in-frame clones, though not all of them. The sample lists about 210,000 clones, about 80% occurring once. The chain recombines TRBV7-2 with TRBJ2-7; 7 bases are a match to TRBD2. Sample: PBMCs. The receptor comes from a woman in her forties or fifties in good health and CMV-seropositive. In DNA form, the CDR3 reads TGTGCCAGCAGCTTAGAGGCGGGCGGGGGCTACGAGCAGTACTTC. This gives the protein CASSLEAGGGYEQYF.